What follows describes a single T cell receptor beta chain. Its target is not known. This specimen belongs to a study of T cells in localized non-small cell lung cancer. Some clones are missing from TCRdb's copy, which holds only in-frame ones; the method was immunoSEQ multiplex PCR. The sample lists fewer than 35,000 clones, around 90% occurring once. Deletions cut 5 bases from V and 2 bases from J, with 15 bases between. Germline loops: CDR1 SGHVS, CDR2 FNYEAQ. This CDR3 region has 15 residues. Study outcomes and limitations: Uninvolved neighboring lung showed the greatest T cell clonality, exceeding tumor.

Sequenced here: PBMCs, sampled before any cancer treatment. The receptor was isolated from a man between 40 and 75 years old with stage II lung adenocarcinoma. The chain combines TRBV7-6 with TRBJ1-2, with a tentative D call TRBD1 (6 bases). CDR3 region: CASSPQGFSNYGYTF. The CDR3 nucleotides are TGTGCCAGCAGCCCGCAGGGGTTCTCCAACTATGGCTACACCTTC.